This entry concerns a single T cell receptor beta chain. Its antigen is undetermined. The authors produced TCR alpha and TCR beta cDNA libraries with sample barcodes and UMIs by 5'RACE using constant-segment primers. One entry per CDR3 protein, called by TCRdb with MiXCR from the 5' RACE reads. The table lists about 560,000 distinct CDR3 sequences, about 20% of them singletons. The sample comes from a study of T-cell memory formation after mild COVID-19. Study-level background: There were largely donor-specific TCR clusters. Findings of the study overall: Contracting CD4+ clones lay largely in CM and EM, with CD8+ ones residing in EMRA.

The receptor was derived from an adult woman who had mild COVID-19 (a few samples of this study predate the infection). Cell type and time point are not known. Sequencing was carried out using PBMCs or a T cell subset sorted from them (not recorded which).

CDR3 protein: CASSQEAGESTDTQYF. CDR3 in DNA: TGCGCCAGCAGCCAAGAAGCGGGGGAATCCACAGATACGCAGTATTTT. V gene TRBV4-1 combines with J gene TRBJ2-3; 8 bases map to TRBD2. Germline loops: CDR1 MGHRA, CDR2 YSYEKL. The J segment lost 2 bases and the V segment lost 0 bases, leaving 4 bases of the junction unmatched. The CDR3 consists of 16 residues.